One and the same sample provided the 14 T cell receptor beta chains below, sequenced in a study of PD-1 blockade in classical Hodgkin lymphoma. The time point here: newly diagnosed, previously untreated cHL patient sample. Sequenced by immunoSEQ multiplex PCR; TCRdb stores in-frame clones only, minus some. Of tens of thousands of clones in the sample, 90% to 95% are singletons; the top ten hold about 3.7%. Source material: peripheral blood mononuclear cells (PBMCs). These receptors were taken from a human donor with classical Hodgkin lymphoma.

Only one count was recorded for this clone. The chain recombines TRBV15 with TRBJ1-6, with D uncertain. V was pared by 9 bases and J by 8 bases, with 14 bases between. The CDR3 extends over 13 amino acids. Germline V gene lookup returns CDR1 LNHNV and CDR2 YYDKDF (reference sequence). The CDR3 DNA reads as TGTGCCACTAGGACTGGTGTGGATTCACCCCTCCACTTT. It is translated as CATRTGVDSPLHF.

In DNA form, the CDR3 reads TGTGCCAGCAGCTCCGGGGGAGTGGGCACAGATACGCAGTATTTT. Amino acids: CASSSGGVGTDTQYF. This rearrangement joins TRBV27 to TRBJ2-3, with a weak D call TRBD2 (6 bases). This CDR3 comprises 15 residues. Germline CDR1 and CDR2: MNHEY and SMNVEV (reference sequence). V was pared by 6 bases and J by 1 base, with 14 bases between.

The chain is built from TRBV7-8 and TRBJ2-6, with 7 bases that match TRBD1. The V segment lost 3 bases and the J segment 2 bases; nucleotides outside the gene matches: 4. Germline lookup yields CDR1 SGHVS and CDR2 FQNEAQ. CDR3 length: 16 amino acids. In DNA, the CDR3 is TGTGCCAGCAGCTTCCCAACAGGGGCTGGGGCCAACGTCCTGACTTTC. This codes for CASSFPTGAGANVLTF.

This clone was seen just once. The chain employs TRBV6-5 and TRBJ2-7, with D uncertain. V was trimmed by 4 bases and J by 5 bases, leaving 9 bases between them. Looked up from germline, CDR1 is MNHEY and CDR2 is SVGAGI. This CDR3 comprises 12 residues. CDR3 DNA: TGTGCCAGCAGTTGGACGGGCAACGAGCAGTACTTC. The encoded protein is CASSWTGNEQYF.

The chain joins TRBV2 to TRBJ1-1, with a possible D match to TRBD1 (5 bases). Germline V CDR1 and CDR2: SNHLY, FYNNEI. V was cut by 7 bases and J by 1 base, with 19 bases left in between. This CDR3 has 16 residues. DNA for the CDR3: TGTGCCAGCATCGAATGGCCCGGGGCGGGGAACACTGAAGCTTTCTTT. This encodes CASIEWPGAGNTEAFF. Variable domain in full (rest from reference TRBV2 and TRBJ1-1): EPEVTQTPSHQVTQMGQEVILRCVPISNHLYFYWYRQILGQKVEFLVSFYNNEISEKSEIFDDQFSVERPDGSNFTLKIRSTKLEDSAMYFCASIEWPGAGNTEAFFGQGTRLTVV.

This clone occurred once. The rearrangement links TRBV6-1 to TRBJ1-5, with D hard to call. CDR1 and CDR2 from the germline V gene are MNHNS and SASEGT. The CDR3 spans 14 residues. V was cut by 5 bases and J by 0 bases, with 8 bases left in between. The CDR3 DNA reads as TGTGCCAGCAGTTTACCACTTAGCAATCAGCCCCAGCATTTT. Encoded protein: CASSLPLSNQPQHF.

In this sample, this clone turned up once. The sample holds other DNA sequences that translate to the same CDR3. J is TRBJ1-5 and V is TRBV2; no reliable D call. CDR1 is SNHLY and CDR2 is FYNNEI in the germline V gene. V lost 0 bases and J lost 1, with 7 bases in between. This CDR3 has 15 amino acids. The CDR3 loop is CASSEARRSNQPQHF. CDR3 DNA: TGTGCCAGCAGTGAAGCGCGCAGAAGCAATCAGCCCCAGCATTTT.

The J gene is TRBJ2-1, the V gene TRBV9, with 13 nucleotides matching TRBD2. The junction had 8 bases not matched to a gene; V was cut back by 4 bases and J by 4 bases. The CDR3 length is 17 residues. Germline V gene data show CDR1 as SGDLS and CDR2 as YYNGEE. Here the CDR3 DNA reads TGTGCCAGCAGCCCCGGACTAGCGGGGGCCGAGTACAATGAGCAGTTCTTC. It is translated as CASSPGLAGAEYNEQFF.

This chain connects TRBV2 to TRBJ1-5; 9 bases align to TRBD1. The germline CDR1 and CDR2 sequences are SNHLY and FYNNEI. The junction had 9 bases not matched to a gene; V was cut back by 6 bases and J by 6 bases. The CDR3 spans 15 residues. CDR3 sequence: CASRMDRGDGQPQHF. In DNA, the CDR3 is TGTGCCAGCAGGATGGACAGGGGAGATGGTCAGCCCCAGCATTTT.

The rearrangement joins TRBV7-9 to TRBJ1-4, with a tentative D call TRBD1 (6 bases). Trimming removed 5 bases at V and 4 bases at J, with 14 bases between. The CDR3 has 15 amino acids. Germline loops: CDR1 SEHNR, CDR2 FQNEAQ (reference sequence). For the CDR3, the DNA is TGTGCCAGCAGCAGGGGGACCCCGGGTAATGAAAAACTGTTTTTT. It codes for CASSRGTPGNEKLFF.

The table lists this clone with a few counts. V usage is TRBV6-1 and J usage is TRBJ2-1; 8 bases match TRBD1. Germline V gives CDR1 MNHNS, CDR2 SASEGT. The V gene end was trimmed by 4 bases and the J gene end by 4 bases; junction bases not matched to a gene: 3. The CDR3 covers 14 residues. The CDR3 loop is CASSARGRYNEQFF. The CDR3 nucleotides read TGTGCCAGCAGTGCCAGGGGGCGGTACAATGAGCAGTTCTTC.

The chain links TRBV5-1 to TRBJ1-3; D is possibly TRBD1 (5 bases). Trimming took off 0 bases at V and 0 bases at J, with 7 bases between the two ends. The CDR3 has 15 residues. Germline V gives CDR1 SGHRS, CDR2 YFSETQ. The CDR3 bases are TGCGCCAGCAGCTTGGTTGGGGGCTCTGGAAACACCATATATTTT. Translating it yields CASSLVGGSGNTIYF.

The chain combines TRBV10-3 with TRBJ2-3, with a weak D call TRBD1 (5 bases). Germline-derived CDR1 and CDR2 are ENHRY and SYGVKD. The CDR3 extends over 13 amino acids. V shed 7 bases and J shed 4 bases, with 12 bases lying between them. CDR3 nucleotide sequence: TGTGCCATCACTGACAGAATCTCAGATACGCAGTATTTT. It is translated as CAITDRISDTQYF.

This CDR3 reads CSAKRGDRQFF. The DNA of the CDR3 is TGCAGTGCTAAAAGAGGGGACAGGCAGTTCTTC. The rearrangement links TRBV20-1 to TRBJ2-1; 7 bases align to TRBD1. With V trimmed by 4 bases and J by 12 bases, 6 bases remained unmatched. CDR1 and CDR2 from the germline V gene are DFQATT and SNEGSKA (reference sequence). The CDR3 sequence is 11 residues long.